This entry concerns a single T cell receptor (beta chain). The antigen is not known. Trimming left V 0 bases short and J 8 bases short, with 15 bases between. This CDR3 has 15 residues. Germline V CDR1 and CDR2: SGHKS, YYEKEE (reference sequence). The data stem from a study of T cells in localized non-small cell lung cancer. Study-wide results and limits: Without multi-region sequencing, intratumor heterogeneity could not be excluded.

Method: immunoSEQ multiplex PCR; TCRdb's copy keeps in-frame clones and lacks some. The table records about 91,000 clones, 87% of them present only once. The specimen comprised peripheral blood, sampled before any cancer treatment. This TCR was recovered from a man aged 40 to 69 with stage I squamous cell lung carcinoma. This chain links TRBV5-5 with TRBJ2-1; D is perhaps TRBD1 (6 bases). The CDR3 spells CASSLALQGVYEQFF. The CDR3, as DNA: TGTGCCAGCAGCTTGGCCCTACAGGGCGTATATGAGCAGTTCTTC.